A selection of T cell receptor beta chains follows, all from one sample in a study of response to subunit inactivated influenza vaccine. TCRdb independently ran MiXCR on the RT-PCR reads; one entry per CDR3 protein. The sample consists of approximately 500,000 distinct CDR3 sequences, less than 25% of them appearing once. This same sample was also taken into another study, of T cells expressing NK-cell markers.

This specimen was CD4+ T cells sorted from PBMCs, taken approximately 13 days after vaccination. Every receptor here comes from a man in his forties or fifties who received an inactivated influenza vaccine. Both conserved end residues are part of each CDR3. Each record gives: clone size, D gene, V gene, J gene, CDR3 protein, CDR3 DNA. The D gene is left open where the match is weak. Rows give clone size only sometimes, using once, few, many, or a class for an expanded clone.

clone_size: .; d_call: .; v_call: TRBV5-1; j_call: TRBJ2-7; cdr3_aa: CASSLESGIEQYF; cdr3_nt: TGCGCCAGCAGCTTGGAATCTGGAATCGAGCAGTACTTC
clone_size: .; d_call: .; v_call: TRBV5-6; j_call: TRBJ2-3; cdr3_aa: CASSLRRYTDTQYF; cdr3_nt: TGTGCCAGCAGCTTAAGGAGATACACAGATACGCAGTATTTT
clone_size: .; d_call: TRBD1; v_call: TRBV10-3; j_call: TRBJ2-7; cdr3_aa: CAIASHGTGNNEQYF; cdr3_nt: TGTGCCATCGCCTCCCACGGGACAGGGAATAACGAGCAGTACTTC
clone_size: many; d_call: .; v_call: TRBV7-3; j_call: TRBJ2-2; cdr3_aa: CASSLNSGTGELFF; cdr3_nt: TGTGCCAGCAGCTTAAATTCCGGGACCGGGGAGCTGTTTTTT
clone_size: few; d_call: .; v_call: TRBV12-3/TRBV12-4; j_call: TRBJ1-2; cdr3_aa: CASSQTGPTPYGYTF; cdr3_nt: TGTGCCAGCAGTCAGACAGGACCAACCCCATATGGCTACACCTTC
clone_size: few; d_call: TRBD2; v_call: TRBV20-1; j_call: TRBJ2-1; cdr3_aa: CSARVTSASEQFF; cdr3_nt: TGCAGTGCTAGAGTGACTAGCGCGAGTGAGCAGTTCTTC
clone_size: .; d_call: .; v_call: TRBV7-9; j_call: TRBJ2-1; cdr3_aa: CASTPELGEQFF; cdr3_nt: TGTGCCAGCACCCCAGAACTAGGGGAGCAGTTCTTC
clone_size: many; d_call: TRBD1; v_call: TRBV20-1; j_call: TRBJ1-2; cdr3_aa: CSAPRDRGSRYYGYTF; cdr3_nt: TGCAGTGCGCCTCGGGACAGGGGTAGTCGTTACTATGGCTACACCTTC
clone_size: few; d_call: TRBD2; v_call: TRBV20-1; j_call: TRBJ2-1; cdr3_aa: CSARDAGTTIYNEQFF; cdr3_nt: TGCAGTGCTAGAGATGCGGGGACTACCATTTACAATGAGCAGTTCTTC
clone_size: .; d_call: .; v_call: TRBV29-1; j_call: TRBJ2-5; cdr3_aa: CSVLRGWGRNSGETQYF; cdr3_nt: TGCAGCGTCCTCCGGGGCTGGGGTCGGAACTCCGGGGAGACCCAGTACTTC